A single sample gave rise to the 13 T cell receptor beta chains below, sequenced in a study of T-cell reconstitution after alpha-beta-depleted transplantation in children listed by TCRdb under 2016. Library prep was done by PCR. The run used an Illumina HiSeq 2500. Molecular barcoding was employed in the preparation of TCR libraries, with unique molecular identifiers being used to normalize TCRbeta repertoire quantification. TCRdb cleaned the public reads at Q25 with fastp, built clones with MiXCR and kept in-frame beta chains. Every CDR3 protein is listed once, alongside the most common genes and DNA of its rows. For this sample the table gives some 520,000 distinct CDR3 sequences, of which approximately 30% were detected only once. The ten largest clones add up to 2% to 3% of the sample. This sample comprised PBMCs from the stem cell graft donor, obtained from the stem cell graft. These receptor sequences come from a human donor who donated a stem cell graft to a child with aplastic anemia.

This clonotype has a single count. The chain has TRBV27 and TRBJ1-1; D is unclear. The length of the CDR3 is 14 residues. CDR1 and CDR2 (germline): MNHEY, SMNVEV (reference sequence). V lost 9 bases to trimming and J lost 0 bases, with 14 bases between them. CDR3 DNA sequence: TGTGCCAGTATCTCCCTGGAAATGAACACTGAAGCTTTCTTT. Protein product: CASISLEMNTEAFF.

The chain employs TRBV4-3 and TRBJ2-1; 10 nucleotides agree with TRBD2. The CDR3 runs 15 residues. With V trimmed by 0 bases and J by 6 bases, 2 bases remained unmatched. From germline, CDR1 is LGHNA and CDR2 YSLEER. CDR3 region: CASSQEAGGINEQFF. Written as DNA, the CDR3 is TGCGCCAGCAGCCAAGAAGCGGGAGGGATCAATGAGCAGTTCTTC.

This chain uses TRBV20-1 with TRBJ1-5; D is uncertain. The V gene lost 6 bases and the J gene lost 1 base, with 7 bases spanning the gap. The CDR3 runs to 12 residues. CDR1 DFQATT and CDR2 SNEGSKA come from the germline V gene (reference sequence). CDR3 DNA sequence: TGCAGTGCCAGGCCCAGCAATCAGCCCCAGCATTTT. Translation: CSARPSNQPQHF.

The V call is TRBV28, the J call TRBJ2-7; 9 bases fit TRBD1. V was pared by 3 bases and J by 0 bases, with 12 bases of the junction left unmatched. CDR3 length equals 18 residues. Germline lookup yields CDR1 MDHEN and CDR2 SYDVKM. The CDR3 sequence: CASSFGGTGNPSSYEQYF. The CDR3 coding sequence is TGTGCCAGCAGTTTCGGCGGGACAGGGAATCCGAGCTCCTACGAGCAGTACTTC.

In this sample, this clonotype turned up a few times. This chain links TRBV29-1 with TRBJ2-3; perhaps TRBD1 as D (6 bases). Germline V CDR1 and CDR2: SQVTM, ANQGSEA. V was pared by 5 bases and J by 6 bases, with 12 bases between. This CDR3 spans 12 amino acids. The CDR3 spells CSVPWGPDTQYF. In nucleotides, the CDR3 is TGCAGCGTTCCCTGGGGGCCGGATACGCAGTATTTT.

V gene TRBV20-1 combines with J gene TRBJ2-1, with D possibly being TRBD2 (5 bases). In germline, CDR1 is DFQATT, CDR2 SNEGSKA (reference sequence). V was pared by 6 bases and J by 0 bases, with 12 bases between. The CDR3 has 14 amino acids. The CDR3 spells CSARVLSSYNEQFF. The CDR3 coding sequence is TGCAGTGCGAGGGTATTAAGCTCCTACAATGAGCAGTTCTTC.

This sequence joins TRBV29-1 and TRBJ2-1; 9 nucleotides align to TRBD1. The CDR3 runs 14 residues. Unmatched junction bases numbered 5, after V lost 6 bases and J lost 2 bases. The germline V gene encodes CDR1 SQVTM and CDR2 ANQGSEA. Written as DNA, the CDR3 is TGCAGCGTCGCCACAGGGGGCGCCTACAATGAGCAGTTCTTC. Amino acid sequence: CSVATGGAYNEQFF.

This clonotype appeared a few times. This chain links TRBV10-2 with TRBJ2-1; D ambiguous. The germline V gene has CDR1 WSHSY and CDR2 SAAADI. Trimming cost V 0 bases and J 6 bases, with 6 bases left between them. CDR3 size: 13 residues. The CDR3 loop reads CASSESKRNEQFF. DNA for the CDR3: TGCGCCAGCAGTGAGTCGAAGCGCAATGAGCAGTTCTTC.

This sequence joins TRBV5-6 and TRBJ2-3; 7 nucleotides line up with TRBD2. The CDR3 totals 15 residues. J was trimmed by 2 bases and V by 3 bases; bases with no gene match: 6. Germline lookup yields CDR1 SGHDT and CDR2 YYEEEE. Here the CDR3 DNA reads TGTGCCAGCAGCTCCTTAGCGGGTTACACAGATACGCAGTATTTT. This gives the protein CASSSLAGYTDTQYF.

The V call is TRBV28, the J call TRBJ2-5; 9 bases are a match to TRBD1. The CDR3 has 15 residues. The V gene's germline CDR1 is MDHEN and CDR2 SYDVKM. V was clipped by 6 bases and J by 2 bases; unmatched bases: 7. For the CDR3, the DNA is TGTGCCAGCAGGTTGACAGGGGGAGGGCAAGAGACCCAGTACTTC. The encoded protein is CASRLTGGGQETQYF. The variable domain in full, with the rest retrieved from reference TRBV28 and TRBJ2-5, is DVKVTQSSRYLVKRTGEKVFLECVQDMDHENMFWYRQDPGLGLRLIYFSYDVKMKEKGDIPEGYSVSREKKERFSLILESASTNQTSMYLCASRLTGGGQETQYFGPGTRLLVL.

This chain uses TRBV12-3 or TRBV12-4 with TRBJ2-1; TRBD2 aligns across 12 bases. Trimming cost V 5 bases and J 4 bases; bases outside gene matches: 6. The CDR3 contains 16 residues. The CDR3 reads CASSPETSGRYNEQFF. CDR3 DNA: TGTGCCAGCAGTCCAGAGACTAGCGGGAGATACAATGAGCAGTTCTTC.

The chain joins TRBV29-1 to TRBJ1-2; no reliable D call. With 3 bases removed from V and 4 bases from J, the gap between germline ends came to 15 bases. The CDR3 consists of 14 residues. Germline V gives CDR1 SQVTM, CDR2 ANQGSEA. The CDR3 loop reads CSVETPSGSYGYTF. The CDR3, as DNA: TGCAGCGTTGAGACACCCAGTGGGAGCTATGGCTACACCTTC.

This chain uses TRBV9 with TRBJ2-7, with D perhaps TRBD2 (5 bases). CDR3 length: 15 amino acids. V was clipped by 6 bases and J by 0 bases, with 16 bases between them. Germline values: CDR1 SGDLS, CDR2 YYNGEE. CDR3 in DNA: TGTGCCAGCACCCCGGGTCCCGGGATCTCCTACGAGCAGTACTTC. As protein: CASTPGPGISYEQYF.